Included here is one T cell receptor (beta chain) sequence, with context. Antigen unknown. This specimen belongs to a study of identical twins. The study's findings and limits: Sequences that were out-of-frame, alpha and twin-shared displayed an excess of low generation probability.

The CDR3 runs 17 residues. Trimming took off 0 bases at V and 1 base at J, with 12 bases between the two ends. Germline CDR1 MNHEY, CDR2 SVGAGI. With template switching, a universal primer site was added, and the cDNA carried unique molecular identifiers. TCRdb processed the 5' RACE reads anew with MiXCR; each CDR3 protein has one entry. The sample has 700,000 or so distinct CDR3 sequences, 21% seen once; the top ten hold 4% to 4.5%. This same sample was also part of a study on T cells expressing NK-cell markers.

The chain combines TRBV6-5 with TRBJ2-2; possibly TRBD2 for D (6 bases). The sample consisted of PBMCs. The sequence came from a woman under 30 in good health. CDR3 loop: CASSYSYLSGNTGELFF. The CDR3 bases are TGTGCCAGCAGTTACTCGTATCTTAGCGGGAACACCGGGGAGCTGTTTTTT.